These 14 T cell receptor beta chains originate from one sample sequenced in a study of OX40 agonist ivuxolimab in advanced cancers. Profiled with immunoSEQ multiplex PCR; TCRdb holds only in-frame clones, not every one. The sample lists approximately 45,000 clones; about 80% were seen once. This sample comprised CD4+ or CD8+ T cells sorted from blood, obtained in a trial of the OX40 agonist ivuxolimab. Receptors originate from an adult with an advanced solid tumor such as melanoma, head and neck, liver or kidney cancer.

The CDR3 DNA reads TGCGCCAGCAGCCAAGTAGGAGGGGAGCTGTTTTTT. Translating gives CASSQVGGELFF. The chain carries TRBV4-3 and TRBJ2-2; unclear D gene. This CDR3 is 12 amino acids long. Germline V gene lookup returns CDR1 LGHNA and CDR2 YSLEER. The germline V and J ends were trimmed by 1 base and 8 bases, with 5 bases remaining between them.

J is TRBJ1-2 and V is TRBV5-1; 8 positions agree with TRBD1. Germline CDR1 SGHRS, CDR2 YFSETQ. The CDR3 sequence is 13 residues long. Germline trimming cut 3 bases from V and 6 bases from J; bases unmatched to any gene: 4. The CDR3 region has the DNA TGCGCCAGCAGCTCGCAGGGGGCGGATGGCTACACCTTC. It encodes CASSSQGADGYTF.

CDR3 sequence: CASSPPNSGGRSTEAFF. The CDR3 nucleotides read TGTGCCAGCTCACCACCGAATTCGGGGGGAAGGAGCACTGAAGCTTTCTTT. The genes are TRBV18 and TRBJ1-1, with TRBD1 as a possible D gene (5 bases). Germline V gives CDR1 KGHSH, CDR2 LQKENI. V gave up 0 bases and J gave up 4 bases, with 18 bases separating them. The CDR3 runs 17 residues.

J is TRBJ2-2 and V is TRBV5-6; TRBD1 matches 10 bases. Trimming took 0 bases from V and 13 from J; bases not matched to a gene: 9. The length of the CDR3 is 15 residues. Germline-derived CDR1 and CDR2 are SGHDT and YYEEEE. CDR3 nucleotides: TGTGCCAGCAGCTTGGACCCCGGGACAGGGGAATTGCTGTTTTTT. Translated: CASSLDPGTGELLFF.

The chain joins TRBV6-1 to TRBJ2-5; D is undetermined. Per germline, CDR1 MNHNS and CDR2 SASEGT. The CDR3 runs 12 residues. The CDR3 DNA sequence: TGTTCAGGTAGCAGAGCCCAAGAGACCCAGTACTTC. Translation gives CSGSRAQETQYF.

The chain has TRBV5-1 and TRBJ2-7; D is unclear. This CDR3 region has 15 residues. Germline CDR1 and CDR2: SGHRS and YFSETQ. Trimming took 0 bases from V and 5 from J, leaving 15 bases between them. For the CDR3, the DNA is TGCGCCAGCAGCTTGGTGGCACCTCCTCGTAACGAGCAGTACTTC. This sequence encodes CASSLVAPPRNEQYF.

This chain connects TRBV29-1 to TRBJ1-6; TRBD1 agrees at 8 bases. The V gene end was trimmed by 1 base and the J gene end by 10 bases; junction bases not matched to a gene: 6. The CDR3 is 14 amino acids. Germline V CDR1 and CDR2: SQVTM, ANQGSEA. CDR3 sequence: CSVEVAGGGSPLHF. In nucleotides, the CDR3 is TGCAGCGTTGAAGTGGCAGGGGGCGGGTCACCCCTCCACTTT.

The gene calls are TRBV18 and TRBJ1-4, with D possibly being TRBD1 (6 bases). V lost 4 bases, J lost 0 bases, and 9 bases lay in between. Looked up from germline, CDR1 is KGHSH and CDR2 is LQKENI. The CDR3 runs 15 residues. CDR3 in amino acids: CASSRPGATNEKLFF. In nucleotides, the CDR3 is TGTGCCAGCTCACGCCCAGGGGCAACTAATGAAAAACTGTTTTTT.

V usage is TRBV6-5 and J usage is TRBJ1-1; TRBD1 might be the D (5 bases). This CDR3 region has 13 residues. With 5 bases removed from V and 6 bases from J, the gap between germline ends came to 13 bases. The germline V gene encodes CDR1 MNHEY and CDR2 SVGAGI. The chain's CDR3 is CASSRGVGAEAFF. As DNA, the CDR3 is TGTGCCAGCAGTAGGGGAGTCGGGGCTGAAGCTTTCTTT.

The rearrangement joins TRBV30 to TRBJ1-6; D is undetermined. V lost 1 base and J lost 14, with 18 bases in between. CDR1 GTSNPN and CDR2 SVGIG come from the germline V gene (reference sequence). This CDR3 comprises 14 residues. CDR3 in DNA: TGTGCCTGGAGTGCTGGGCGACCCGGTAGGGCCCTCCACTTT. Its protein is CAWSAGRPGRALHF.

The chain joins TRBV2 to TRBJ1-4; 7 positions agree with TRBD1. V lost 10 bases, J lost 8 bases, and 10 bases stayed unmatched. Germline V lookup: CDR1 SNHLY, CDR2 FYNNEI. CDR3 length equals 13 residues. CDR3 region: CATLGQVGEKLFF. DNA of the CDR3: TGTGCCACCCTTGGACAGGTCGGAGAAAAACTGTTTTTT.

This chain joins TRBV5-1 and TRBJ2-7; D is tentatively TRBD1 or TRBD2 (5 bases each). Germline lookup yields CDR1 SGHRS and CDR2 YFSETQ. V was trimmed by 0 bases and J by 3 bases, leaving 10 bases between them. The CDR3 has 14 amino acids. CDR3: CASSLGGSGYEQYF. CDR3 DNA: TGCGCCAGCAGCTTGGGGGGGTCTGGCTACGAGCAGTACTTC.

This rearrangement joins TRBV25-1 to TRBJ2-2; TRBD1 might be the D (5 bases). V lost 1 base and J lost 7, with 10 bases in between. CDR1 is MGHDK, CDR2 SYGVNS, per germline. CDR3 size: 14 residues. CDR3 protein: CASSESAGFGELFF. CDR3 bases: TGTGCCAGCAGTGAATCTGCAGGGTTCGGGGAGCTGTTTTTT.

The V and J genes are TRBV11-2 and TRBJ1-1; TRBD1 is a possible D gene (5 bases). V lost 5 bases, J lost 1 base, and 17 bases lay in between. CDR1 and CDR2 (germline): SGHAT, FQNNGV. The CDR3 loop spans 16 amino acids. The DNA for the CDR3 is TGTGCCAGCAGCCCCTATGGGGCCACAAGGAACACTGAAGCTTTCTTT. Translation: CASSPYGATRNTEAFF.